Included here is one T cell receptor beta chain sequence, with context. Its antigen remains unidentified. This sample is part of a study of T cell responses to AZD1222 COVID-19 vaccine. The CDR3 extends over 15 amino acids. Germline V gene data show CDR1 as LNHNV and CDR2 as YYDKDF (reference sequence). V trimming: 3 bases; J trimming: 3 bases; junction bases outside the gene matches: 3. Repertoires were generated with immunoSEQ multiplex PCR, while TCRdb's copy carries only in-frame clones and drops some. Of about 150,000 clones listed, about 87% were seen once; the top ten hold less than 3.5%. Whole-study findings and limits: Repertoire sampling happened only post peak T cell response. Spike-wide coverage was observed for vaccine-associated CD4 TCRs, with dominant responses at 160-218 and 743-854.

Material: peripheral blood, obtained on day 0 of AZD1222 vaccination. This receptor was taken from an adult in good health. The J gene is TRBJ1-4, the V gene TRBV15, with 8 bases fitting TRBD1. CDR3 amino acids: CATSSGTGPNEKLFF. CDR3 nucleotide sequence: TGTGCCACCAGCAGCGGGACAGGTCCTAATGAAAAACTGTTTTTT.